The entry below describes one T cell receptor beta chain. Its antigen is unknown. No much larger clone is present one base from it, and per-base qualities are unavailable. CDR1 and CDR2 were assigned from the germline V gene as SGHRS and YFSETQ. Relative to germline, V is 6 bases shorter and J is 4 bases shorter, with 26 bases between their ends. Its CDR3 holds 18 amino acids, cysteine through phenylalanine. Just CDR3 DNA is preserved here, 54 bases in frame from base 1. TCRbeta CDR3 regions were amplified from genomic DNA using the immunoSEQ Assay, a bias-controlled multiplex PCR. Turning to the authors' computational methods: Within the assay, amplification of reference gene primers was used to estimate how many nucleated cells each sample contained. To quantify the absolute abundance of each unique TCRbeta CDR3 rearrangement, sequence reads were collapsed and filtered. For each sample, productive Simpson clonality was calculated by taking the square root of Simpson's diversity index across productive rearrangements. TCRdb obtained this table from immuneACCESS and retained in-frame rearrangements with V and J assigned. These tables miss some clones; where compared with another copy, unresolved V genes account for less than half of the shortfall, and the remainder is unexplained. V and J calls and clone size follow that table, whereas D and trimming were derived from the DNA. Across this sample there are some 230,000 clones, with more than 65% seen only once. The top ten clonotypes cover approximately 2.5% of the sample.

The sample originates from a study of blood T cell repertoires in COVID-19 (dated by TCRdb to 2020 to 2022). Background for the entire study: Samples covering the acute and convalescent phases of COVID-19 were provided by collaborators in the United States, Italy and Spain. The repertoires were released in a freely available public database intended as a resource for research on the immune response to SARS-CoV-2. The prospective study material was composed of cDNA or gDNA derived from T cells, B-cell-depleted T cells, or PBMCs. Deeply sampled blood TCRbeta repertoires from subjects exposed to, actively infected with, or recovered from COVID-19 were included in the dataset. Where HLA class I and class II types were available, the types were taken from metadata supplied by the sample provider, not from assay-based typing. The samples were drawn from the first 160 participants of the ongoing ImmuneRACE study and from over 950 subjects provided by 6 global collaborators. The sample metadata nearly always contained a de-identified subject ID, COVID-19 status, age in years and sex.

The collaborating institutions used their own protocols to collect whole blood in K2EDTA tubes. For TCRbeta analysis, collaborators shipped samples in one of three forms: frozen whole blood, isolated PBMCs, or DNA extracted from either of those sample types. The full study reports these points: The amount of clinical and demographic metadata varied by source and participant and was provided uncurated.

Input material: peripheral blood. The TCR originated in a woman aged 55-70 years with acute or convalescent COVID-19. The V gene is TRBV5-1 and the J gene is TRBJ1-5; the D gene is unclear. The nucleotide sequence is TGCGCCAGCATAAGACGCGGTCGAGGGAGAGTCGAGAATCAGCCCCAGCATTTT. Its protein is CASIRRGRGRVENQPQHF.